This TCR beta chain was captured in a study of CD8 T cells in ankylosing spondylitis (dated by TCRdb to between 2016 and 2019). In the study overall: To find TCR variants linked to disease, the study profiled T cell receptor beta repertoires in ankylosing spondylitis patients and healthy donors. Peripheral blood was sampled, and synovial fluid was also collected from ankylosing spondylitis patients. The whole study cohort included over a hundred healthy donors and 25 ankylosing spondylitis patients. Points the paper makes about the study in general: A TCR beta motif made up of roughly eight highly homologous amino acid variants appeared to be characteristic of blood from ankylosing spondylitis patients. The disease-linked clones were reported to be significantly enriched in matched synovial fluid samples from ankylosing spondylitis patients. Some TCR beta motif variants had previously been reported in synovial fluid and blood of reactive arthritis patients, which suggested common disease-initiation mechanisms. In peripheral blood, the disease-linked clones were found at relatively low frequencies and had a CD8+ phenotype.

In this sample, this clonotype turned up many times. Its antigen target is currently unknown. No much larger clonotype is one base removed from it; base qualities were not supplied. The germline V gene supplies CDR1 MNHNS and CDR2 SASEGT. The junction shows trimming of 6 bases on V and 7 bases on J, plus 16 bases between the germline ends. From cysteine to phenylalanine, the CDR3 is 14 amino acids long. Only the CDR3 region is kept as DNA, spanning 42 bases read in frame from base 1. The sequencer listed for this sample is Illumina HiSeq 2500. TCR beta libraries were prepared by quantitative 5'-RACE with molecular barcodes. In the authors' own workflow: A new computational method, built on a probabilistic model of VDJ rearrangement, was used to identify disease-linked TCR variants. TCRdb cleaned the public reads at Q25 with fastp, built clones with MiXCR and kept in-frame beta chains. One record per CDR3 amino acid sequence lists the most common genes and DNA. The V and J calls follow TCRdb's processing rather than the paper's. In this sample the table shows 200,000 to 300,000 distinct CDR3 sequences, approximately 12% of which occur a single time. The leading ten clones occupy about 6.8% of the sample.

The receptor comes from a male donor with ankylosing spondylitis or in good health (not recorded which). The sample comprised blood, either unsorted or a sorted T cell fraction (not recorded which). This receptor chain uses TRBV6-1 and TRBJ2-1, and TRBD2 may be the D gene, going by 6 matching bases. The CDR3 sequence is CASSRDPGRNEQFF. The DNA sequence is given as TGTGCCAGCAGCCGGGACCCAGGGAGGAATGAGCAGTTCTTC.